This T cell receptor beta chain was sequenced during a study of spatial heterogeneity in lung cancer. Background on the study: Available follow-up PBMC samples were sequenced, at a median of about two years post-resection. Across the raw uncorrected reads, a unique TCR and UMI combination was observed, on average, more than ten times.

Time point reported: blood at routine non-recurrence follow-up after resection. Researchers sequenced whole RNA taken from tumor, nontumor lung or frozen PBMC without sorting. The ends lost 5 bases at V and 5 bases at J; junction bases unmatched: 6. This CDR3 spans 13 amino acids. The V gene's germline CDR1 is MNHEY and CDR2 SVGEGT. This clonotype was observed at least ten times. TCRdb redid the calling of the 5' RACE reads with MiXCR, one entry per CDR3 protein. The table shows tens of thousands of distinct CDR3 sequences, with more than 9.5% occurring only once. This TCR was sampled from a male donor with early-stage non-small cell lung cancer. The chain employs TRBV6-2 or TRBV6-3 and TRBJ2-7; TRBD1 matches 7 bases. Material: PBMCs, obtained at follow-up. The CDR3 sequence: CASSPLGQDEQYF. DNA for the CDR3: TGTGCCAGCAGTCCCCTCGGACAGGACGAGCAGTACTTC.